Here is one TCR beta chain with its context. It may be a read error: a sequence one base away is much more abundant. This sample's RNA came from whole unsorted tissue. Distant lung tissue was collected more than 3 cm away from the tumor edge. This sample is part of a study of tumor and adjacent non-tumor tissue in lung cancer. Three rounds of nested PCR, following a modified ARM-PCR protocol, produced the TCRbeta library. TCRdb recomputed calls from the multiplex PCR reads with MiXCR, one row per CDR3 protein. The repertoire holds some 80,000 distinct CDR3 sequences, more than 65% seen once, with 21% in the top ten. There are 16 residues in the CDR3. The germline gives CDR1 MGHDK, CDR2 SYGVNS.

This sequence was found in a woman between 50 and 59 years old with non-small cell lung cancer. This rearrangement joins TRBV25-1 to TRBJ1-1; the D gene is possibly TRBD1 (6 bases). The sequencing input was distant non-tumor lung tissue. Here the CDR3 reads CANSELEGVLNTEAFF. In DNA form, the CDR3 reads TGTGCCAACAGTGAATTGGAGGGGGTCCTGAACACTGAAGCTTTCTTT.